The 24 T cell receptor beta chains below all came from one sample that was sequenced in a study of blood T cell repertoires in COVID-19 (dated by TCRdb to 2020 to 2022). Library preparation was by the immunoSEQ multiplex PCR assay. In TCRdb, the immuneACCESS table is reduced to in-frame sequences with V and J assigned. These tables do not hold every clone; where another copy was compared, an unresolved V gene accounts for under half, and the others remain unexplained. The table for this sample lists hundreds of thousands of clones; 84% of them were counted only once. Less than 20% of the sample goes to the ten largest clones. Source material: peripheral blood. The receptors derive from a woman aged 80 or over with active or convalescent COVID-19.

V is TRBV7-2 and J is TRBJ2-5, with 11 bases identical to TRBD2. The CDR3 is 16 amino acids. V lost 5 bases to trimming and J lost 5 bases; unmatched junction nucleotides: 10. CDR1 is SGHTA and CDR2 is FQGNSA in the germline V gene. CDR3 sequence reads: CASSTTRASGGETQYF. The CDR3 DNA sequence: TGTGCCAGCAGCACAACCAGGGCTAGCGGGGGGGAGACCCAGTACTTC.

The V gene is TRBV6-6, the J gene TRBJ1-5; 9 bases match TRBD1. The V gene's germline CDR1 is MNHNY and CDR2 SVGAGI (reference sequence). V lost 6 bases, J lost 9 bases, and 9 bases stayed unmatched. CDR3 length: 14 amino acids. CDR3 in amino acids: CASSPGQGLRPQHF. The DNA of the CDR3 is TGTGCCAGCAGCCCCGGACAGGGGTTACGGCCCCAGCATTTT.

The chain combines TRBV2 with TRBJ2-1; TRBD1 matches 9 bases. From germline, CDR1 is SNHLY and CDR2 FYNNEI. The CDR3 covers 14 residues. V trimming: 7 bases; J trimming: 5 bases; junction bases outside the gene matches: 6. The CDR3 reads CASTPDRGNNEQFF. DNA of the CDR3: TGTGCCAGCACTCCGGACAGGGGAAACAATGAGCAGTTCTTC.

The J gene is TRBJ2-3, the V gene TRBV3-1 (or the pseudogene TRBV3-2), with 7 bases matching TRBD2. Germline CDR1 LGHDT, CDR2 YNNKEL (reference sequence). The CDR3 totals 15 residues. V shed 1 base, J shed 1 base, and the junction held 2 bases outside the gene matches. CDR3 in amino acids: CASSQVAGGTDTQYF. The CDR3, as DNA: TGTGCCAGCAGCCAAGTTGCGGGGGGCACAGATACGCAGTATTTT.

This sequence joins TRBV5-4 and TRBJ1-5; D not certain. The CDR3 has 14 residues. CDR1 and CDR2 from the germline V gene are SGHNT and YYREEE (reference sequence). With 1 base removed from V and 3 bases from J, the gap between germline ends came to 8 bases. This CDR3 is CASSLRVNNQPQHF. Here the CDR3 DNA reads TGTGCCAGCAGCTTGCGGGTTAACAATCAGCCCCAGCATTTT.

The V and J genes are TRBV4-1 and TRBJ2-5; possibly TRBD1 for D (5 bases). V was trimmed by 1 base and J by 1 base, leaving 7 bases between them. The CDR3 contains 14 residues. Germline-derived CDR1 and CDR2 are MGHRA and YSYEKL. The CDR3 loop reads CASSQGDSQETQYF. The CDR3 DNA follows: TGCGCCAGCAGCCAAGGCGACAGCCAAGAGACCCAGTACTTC.

The chain has TRBV10-3 and TRBJ2-7; 7 bases are shared with TRBD1. Germline V gene lookup returns CDR1 ENHRY and CDR2 SYGVKD. The CDR3 covers 14 residues. V lost 9 bases and J lost 6; bases outside the gene matches: 14. The CDR3 DNA sequence: TGTGCCATAAAAGCGACAGGGCCAGGGCCCGAGCAGTACTTC. Its protein is CAIKATGPGPEQYF.

This chain links TRBV28 with TRBJ2-1; 7 bases agree with TRBD1. J was trimmed by 6 bases and V by 6 bases; bases with no gene match: 11. Germline V CDR1 and CDR2: MDHEN, SYDVKM. The length of the CDR3 is 15 residues. This chain's CDR3 is CASRLTGTALNEQFF. The CDR3 DNA sequence: TGTGCCAGCAGATTAACCGGGACAGCTCTCAATGAGCAGTTCTTC.

This chain links TRBV6-5 with TRBJ2-4; D might be TRBD2 (6 bases). Trimming left V 5 bases short and J 0 bases short, with 8 bases between. This CDR3 contains 14 residues. CDR1 MNHEY and CDR2 SVGAGI come from the germline V gene. In DNA, the CDR3 is TGTGCCAGCAGTCCGGGACTAGCCAAAAACATTCAGTACTTC. It yields the protein CASSPGLAKNIQYF.

Comments on this clone: This sample also contains other DNA sequences that code for the same CDR3. V usage is TRBV15 and J usage is TRBJ2-5; 10 bases line up with TRBD2. The length of the CDR3 is 17 residues. V trimming: 0 bases; J trimming: 5 bases; junction bases outside the gene matches: 9. The V gene's germline CDR1 is LNHNV and CDR2 YYDKDF (reference sequence). The CDR3 region is CATSRDPSGGARETQYF. DNA of the CDR3: TGTGCCACCAGCAGAGACCCCAGCGGGGGGGCAAGGGAGACCCAGTACTTC.

The chain couples TRBV7-9 to TRBJ2-1; D is ambiguous. Trimming removed 2 bases at V and 12 bases at J, with 11 bases between. This CDR3 region has 12 residues. Germline V gene data show CDR1 as SEHNR and CDR2 as FQNEAQ (reference sequence). The CDR3 sequence: CASSLQTWRQFF. The CDR3 coding sequence is TGTGCCAGCAGCTTACAGACTTGGCGGCAGTTCTTC.

The gene calls are TRBV2 and TRBJ2-5, with D possibly matching TRBD1 (6 bases). CDR1 is SNHLY, CDR2 FYNNEI, per germline. This CDR3 has 11 residues. V dropped 10 bases and J dropped 2 bases, with 8 bases sitting between them. CDR3 sequence: CATDSQETQYF. Here the CDR3 DNA reads TGTGCCACGGACAGTCAAGAGACCCAGTACTTC.

This clone showed up just once. J is TRBJ2-7 and V is TRBV10-3; TRBD1 matches 12 bases. Germline values: CDR1 ENHRY, CDR2 SYGVKD. The CDR3 consists of 15 residues. V lost 4 bases to trimming and J lost 7 bases; unmatched junction nucleotides: 8. CDR3 sequence reads: CAISAPGQGAQEQYF. CDR3 sequence (DNA): TGTGCCATCAGTGCCCCGGGACAGGGGGCTCAAGAGCAGTACTTC.

The chain has TRBV6-1 and TRBJ2-5, with unresolved D. Trimming shortened V by 2 bases and J by 3 bases, and 7 bases separated the two germline ends. The CDR3 contains 13 residues. The germline V gene encodes CDR1 MNHNS and CDR2 SASEGT. CDR3 in amino acids: CASSEIGEETQYF. The CDR3 DNA follows: TGTGCCAGCAGTGAAATTGGAGAAGAGACCCAGTACTTC.

The gene calls are TRBV11-3 and TRBJ2-1; 11 nucleotides line up with TRBD2. The junction had 6 bases not matched to a gene; V was cut back by 1 base and J by 7 bases. The germline V gene encodes CDR1 SGHNT and CDR2 YENEEA. The CDR3 loop spans 16 amino acids. CDR3 nucleotide sequence: TGTGCCAGCAGCTTAGTAGCGGGAGGGCCAGGGAATGAGCAGTTCTTC. This translates into CASSLVAGGPGNEQFF. Supplemented by reference TRBV11-3 and TRBJ2-1, the full variable domain reads EAGVVQSPRYKIIEKKQPVAFWCNPISGHNTLYWYLQNLGQGPELLIRYENEEAVDDSQLPKDRFSAERLKGVDSTLKIQPAELGDSAVYLCASSLVAGGPGNEQFFGPGTRLTVL.

V and J are TRBV3-1 (or the pseudogene TRBV3-2) and TRBJ2-3, with TRBD2 identical over 10 bases. This CDR3 spans 16 amino acids. With 2 bases clipped from V and 4 bases from J, the junction kept 6 bases outside the gene matches. CDR1 and CDR2 (germline): LGHDT, YNNKEL (reference sequence). The CDR3 nucleotides read TGTGCCAGCAGCCAACGGCTAGCGGGAGTCTCAGATACGCAGTATTTT. Amino acids: CASSQRLAGVSDTQYF.

The V gene is TRBV5-6, the J gene TRBJ2-5, with D perhaps TRBD1 (8 bases). CDR1 SGHDT and CDR2 YYEEEE come from the germline V gene. The germline V and J ends were trimmed by 4 bases and 4 bases, with 17 bases remaining between them. This CDR3 has 15 amino acids. The CDR3: CASSTRQGRGETQYF. The CDR3 DNA sequence: TGTGCCAGCAGCACAAGACAGGGGAGGGGAGAGACCCAGTACTTC. Based on the CDR3 plus reference TRBV5-6 and TRBJ2-5, the full variable domain is DAGVTQSPTHLIKTRGQQVTLRCSPKSGHDTVSWYQQALGQGPQFIFQYYEEEERQRGNFPDRFSGHQFPNYSSELNVNALLLGDSALYLCASSTRQGRGETQYFGPGTRLLVL.

The rearrangement joins TRBV12-3 or TRBV12-4 to TRBJ2-7; D is uncertain. CDR3 size: 13 residues. Trimming took 4 bases from V and 2 from J, leaving 9 bases between them. CDR3 sequence reads: CASSSHKPYEQYF. The DNA for the CDR3 is TGTGCCAGCAGTTCCCATAAGCCCTACGAGCAGTACTTC.

The chain recombines TRBV18 with TRBJ2-5; no definite D call. V lost 4 bases to trimming and J lost 1 base, with 7 bases between them. The CDR3 consists of 13 residues. Germline CDR1 reads KGHSH; CDR2 reads LQKENI. The CDR3 region has the DNA TGTGCCAGCTCACTAGAACGCCAAGAGACCCAGTACTTC. It is translated as CASSLERQETQYF.

The CDR3 protein is CAWTGTFGTEAFF. In DNA form, the CDR3 reads TGTGCCTGGACAGGGACTTTCGGCACTGAAGCTTTCTTT. V is TRBV30 and J is TRBJ1-1, with a weak D call TRBD1 (5 bases). Trimming removed 4 bases from V and 4 bases from J, with 13 bases in between. Germline V gene sequence: CDR1 GTSNPN, CDR2 SVGIG (reference sequence). CDR3 length: 13 residues.

The rearrangement links TRBV9 to TRBJ2-5; perhaps TRBD1 as D (6 bases). Germline CDR1 and CDR2: SGDLS and YYNGEE. The CDR3 loop spans 13 amino acids. Trimming removed 0 bases at V and 5 bases at J, with 8 bases between. CDR3 nucleotide sequence: TGTGCCAGCAGCGTAGCTACAGGGGAGACCCAGTACTTC. It codes for CASSVATGETQYF.

In this sample, this clone turned up a few times. The chain uses TRBV6-2 or TRBV6-3 and TRBJ2-7, with unresolved D. The CDR3 runs to 17 residues. The germline gives CDR1 MNHEY, CDR2 SVGEGT. V was shortened by 2 bases and J by 2 bases, with 19 bases between the two germline ends. The CDR3 nucleotides are TGTGCCAGCAGTTACGGGCTTGGTGACGCATTTCCCTACGAGCAGTACTTC. This sequence encodes CASSYGLGDAFPYEQYF.

This clone was recorded a few times. The chain has TRBV5-1 and TRBJ2-3; 9 nucleotides match TRBD1. The CDR3 spans 16 residues. V dropped 4 bases and J dropped 6; count of bases not matched to a gene: 12. CDR1 SGHRS and CDR2 YFSETQ come from the germline V gene. CDR3 region: CASSRGTGYFVDTQYF. For the CDR3, the DNA is TGCGCCAGCAGCCGAGGGACAGGGTATTTTGTGGATACGCAGTATTTT.

The chain is built from TRBV27 and TRBJ2-1, with TRBD1 as a possible D gene (5 bases). There are 15 residues in the CDR3. The V gene lost 5 bases and the J gene lost 0 bases, with 11 bases spanning the gap. The germline V gene encodes CDR1 MNHEY and CDR2 SMNVEV (reference sequence). The CDR3 DNA follows: TGTGCCAGCAGTCCCAAGGGGCCCTCCTACAATGAGCAGTTCTTC. Its protein is CASSPKGPSYNEQFF.